A single sample is the source of the 25 T cell receptor beta chains below, sequenced in a study of CD8+ T cells in alopecia areata. Extracted RNA was reverse transcribed, and the resulting cDNA served as sequencing template. Here immunoSEQ multiplex PCR was the method, and the copy in TCRdb shows in-frame clones only, minus some. The data contain about 280,000 clones, roughly 64% of them singletons. Treatment described: oral pan-JAK inhibitor, 5-10 mg twice daily. This material consisted of CD4+ T cells sorted from blood, taken at week 24, from a patient treated with tofacitinib. Source of these receptors: a human donor with alopecia areata.

This clone was seen only a few times. The chain couples TRBV28 to TRBJ2-7; a weak D match, TRBD1 (6 bases). This CDR3 is built from 15 residues. Germline CDR1 reads MDHEN; CDR2 reads SYDVKM. V was shortened by 8 bases and J by 6 bases, with 23 bases between the two germline ends. The CDR3 reads CASRSTGNFLGEQYF. The DNA for the CDR3 is TGTGCCAGCCGTTCTACAGGGAACTTCCTGGGCGAGCAGTACTTC. Full variable domain (outside the CDR3, taken from reference TRBV28 and TRBJ2-7): DVKVTQSSRYLVKRTGEKVFLECVQDMDHENMFWYRQDPGLGLRLIYFSYDVKMKEKGDIPEGYSVSREKKERFSLILESASTNQTSMYLCASRSTGNFLGEQYFGPGTRLTVT.

The chain combines TRBV28 with TRBJ1-2; TRBD1 aligns across 10 bases. The CDR3 contains 14 residues. V dropped 3 bases and J dropped 7; count of bases not matched to a gene: 5. In germline, CDR1 is MDHEN, CDR2 SYDVKM. Here the CDR3 DNA reads TGTGCCAGCAGTTTGCCCGGGACAGGGGCTGGCTACACCTTC. Protein product: CASSLPGTGAGYTF.

J is TRBJ2-5 and V is TRBV28; 7 positions match TRBD1. The CDR3 loop spans 15 amino acids. The trim removed 3 bases at V and 3 bases at J, leaving 7 bases unmatched. The germline gives CDR1 MDHEN, CDR2 SYDVKM. CDR3 DNA: TGTGCCAGCAGTTTCCTTCGACAGGGCAAAGAGACCCAGTACTTC. Translating gives CASSFLRQGKETQYF.

The chain is built from TRBV6-6 and TRBJ2-1; 9 bases map to TRBD2. V was pared by 2 bases and J by 7 bases, with 9 bases of the junction left unmatched. The CDR3 consists of 16 residues. CDR1 MNHNY and CDR2 SVGAGI come from the germline V gene (reference sequence). As DNA, the CDR3 is TGTGCCAGCAGTTACCGGCCGGCGGGGGGGCCAAATGAGCAGTTCTTC. This sequence encodes CASSYRPAGGPNEQFF.

The chain employs TRBV10-3 and TRBJ1-2, with D possibly matching TRBD1 (5 bases). The CDR3 has 15 residues. Trimming pared 7 bases from V and 5 bases from J, leaving 20 bases between. Germline CDR1 reads ENHRY; CDR2 reads SYGVKD. The DNA of the CDR3 is TGTGCCATCACCGATCCAGGGAGGTTGGTATATGGCTACACCTTC. It specifies CAITDPGRLVYGYTF.

CDR3 residues: CASSFLRTSGYNEQFF. The CDR3 DNA reads as TGTGCCAGCAGCTTCCTCCGGACTAGCGGCTACAATGAGCAGTTCTTC. This sequence joins TRBV7-9 and TRBJ2-1; TRBD2 matches 10 bases. CDR3 length equals 16 residues. Trimming took 3 bases from V and 3 from J; bases not matched to a gene: 5. Germline V gene sequence: CDR1 SEHNR, CDR2 FQNEAQ (reference sequence).

The rearrangement links TRBV30 to TRBJ1-5; 7 bases fit TRBD1. CDR3 length: 14 residues. J lost 2 bases, V lost 5 bases, and 6 bases had no gene match. Germline-derived CDR1 and CDR2 are GTSNPN and SVGIG (reference sequence). The CDR3 DNA is TGTGCCTGGGCTACAGGGGCAGGCAATCAGCCCCAGCATTTT. Amino acids: CAWATGAGNQPQHF.

This clone appeared once. The J gene is TRBJ2-7, the V gene TRBV6-5, with unresolved D. The CDR3 is made up of 13 amino acids. V was trimmed by 4 bases and J by 2 bases, leaving 9 bases between them. In germline, CDR1 is MNHEY, CDR2 SVGAGI. The CDR3 nucleotides read TGTGCCAGCAGTTTCGGGCGAACCTACGAGCAGTACTTC. It encodes CASSFGRTYEQYF.

The chain carries TRBV29-1 and TRBJ2-3, with 7 bases aligning to TRBD2. CDR1 is SQVTM, CDR2 ANQGSEA, per germline. J lost 4 bases, V lost 3 bases, and 4 bases had no gene match. This CDR3 has 13 residues. The CDR3 loop is CSVDSGLPDTQYF. In nucleotides, the CDR3 is TGCAGCGTTGATTCGGGACTACCAGATACGCAGTATTTT.

The chain carries TRBV29-1 and TRBJ1-3; D call uncertain. Germline CDR1 is SQVTM and CDR2 is ANQGSEA. V was cut by 8 bases and J by 4 bases, with 9 bases left in between. The CDR3 runs 11 residues. The chain's CDR3 is CSSFLGNTIYF. CDR3 in DNA: TGCAGCTCCTTCCTGGGAAACACCATATATTTT.

This clone showed up just a few times. The rearrangement links TRBV30 to TRBJ2-3, with a tentative D call TRBD2 (6 bases). Trimming took off 0 bases at V and 2 bases at J, with 12 bases between the two ends. Germline V gene sequence: CDR1 GTSNPN, CDR2 SVGIG (reference sequence). The CDR3 has 15 residues. The DNA of the CDR3 is TGTGCCTGGAGTGTAGTCGCGGGGAACACAGATACGCAGTATTTT. Translation gives CAWSVVAGNTDTQYF.

The gene calls are TRBV7-3 and TRBJ2-2, with D tentatively TRBD1 or TRBD2 (6 bases each). Between the trimmed V and J ends, which lost 8 bases and 1 base, there was a span of 29 bases. There are 20 residues in the CDR3. CDR1 and CDR2 (germline): SGHTA, FQGTGA. The CDR3 nucleotides read TGTGCCAGCCCCCCAGGGGAGAGACTAGAACTATCGAGGAACACCGGGGAGCTGTTTTTT. This gives the protein CASPPGERLELSRNTGELFF.

The sample holds a few counts of this clone. V and J are TRBV5-1 and TRBJ1-1; the D gene is possibly TRBD1 (6 bases). Trimming removed 4 bases at V and 1 base at J, with 11 bases between. Germline V gives CDR1 SGHRS, CDR2 YFSETQ. The CDR3 sequence is 14 residues long. The CDR3 DNA is TGCGCCAGCAGCCCTTCGACAGGGAACACTGAAGCTTTCTTT. Its protein is CASSPSTGNTEAFF.

The rearrangement joins TRBV7-2 to TRBJ1-6, with TRBD1 identical over 7 bases. V lost 2 bases, J lost 10 bases, and 5 bases stayed unmatched. CDR3 length: 14 amino acids. Germline V gives CDR1 SGHTA, CDR2 FQGNSA. CDR3 DNA: TGTGCCAGCAGCTTAAGACAGGGTCGGTCACCCCTCCACTTT. As protein: CASSLRQGRSPLHF.

CDR3 DNA sequence: TGTGCCAGCAGCTTGGTGGTCACCGGGGAGCTGTTTTTT. Its protein product is CASSLVVTGELFF. The chain carries TRBV5-6 and TRBJ2-2; D is uncertain. The germline gives CDR1 SGHDT, CDR2 YYEEEE. V shed 0 bases and J shed 4 bases, with 4 bases lying between them. CDR3 length equals 13 residues.

The V call is TRBV7-3, the J call TRBJ2-5, with D possibly being TRBD1 (5 bases). Trimming left V 1 base short and J 1 base short, with 10 bases between. In germline, CDR1 is SGHTA, CDR2 FQGTGA. This CDR3 region has 15 residues. The CDR3 sequence: CASSLMGQLQETQYF. Here the CDR3 DNA reads TGTGCCAGCAGCTTAATGGGGCAGCTCCAAGAGACCCAGTACTTC.

The chain carries TRBV10-3 and TRBJ1-2; the D is unclear. Trimming shortened V by 8 bases and J by 2 bases, and 9 bases separated the two germline ends. CDR1 and CDR2 (germline): ENHRY, SYGVKD. CDR3 length: 12 residues. This CDR3 is CAIPSPNYGYTF. DNA for the CDR3: TGTGCCATCCCCAGCCCCAACTATGGCTACACCTTC.

In DNA form, the CDR3 reads TGCAGTGCCCCCTCATCCACTGAAGCTTTCTTT. Amino acids: CSAPSSTEAFF. V usage is TRBV20-1 and J usage is TRBJ1-1; D unclear. The germline CDR1 and CDR2 sequences are DFQATT and SNEGSKA (reference sequence). Trimming shortened V by 6 bases and J by 4 bases, and 9 bases separated the two germline ends. The CDR3 is made up of 11 amino acids.

The gene calls are TRBV4-1 and TRBJ2-3; 7 nucleotides match TRBD2. CDR3 length equals 17 residues. V was pared by 3 bases and J by 2 bases, with 11 bases of the junction left unmatched. Germline CDR1 MGHRA, CDR2 YSYEKL. The CDR3 protein is CASSHWAKRGHTDTQYF. CDR3 nucleotides: TGCGCCAGCAGCCATTGGGCGAAGCGGGGCCACACAGATACGCAGTATTTT.

J is TRBJ2-1 and V is TRBV5-1; 10 positions match TRBD1. The length of the CDR3 is 17 residues. Germline lookup yields CDR1 SGHRS and CDR2 YFSETQ. V shed 3 bases and J 7 bases; nucleotides not matched to a gene: 13. The CDR3 here is CASSSSTGQGLQNEQFF. The CDR3 DNA reads as TGCGCCAGCAGCTCTTCCACGGGACAGGGGCTTCAGAATGAGCAGTTCTTC.

The chain links TRBV25-1 to TRBJ2-2, with D hard to call. The CDR3 contains 14 residues. CDR1 MGHDK and CDR2 SYGVNS come from the germline V gene. V was shortened by 0 bases and J by 3 bases, with 5 bases between the two germline ends. This CDR3 is CASSEYRDTGELFF. The CDR3 DNA sequence: TGTGCCAGCAGTGAATATCGGGACACCGGGGAGCTGTTTTTT.

The rearrangement joins TRBV5-1 to TRBJ1-2; the D gene is possibly TRBD1 (6 bases). Trimming pared 3 bases from V and 7 bases from J, leaving 13 bases between. Germline CDR1 is SGHRS and CDR2 is YFSETQ. The CDR3 extends over 13 amino acids. The CDR3 here is CASSYRDISGYTF. The CDR3 DNA is TGCGCCAGCAGCTACCGGGACATCAGTGGCTACACCTTC.

The chain joins TRBV4-3 to TRBJ2-7; a possible D gene is TRBD1 (6 bases). Germline V gene lookup returns CDR1 LGHNA and CDR2 YSLEER. V was shortened by 4 bases and J by 4 bases, with 11 bases between the two germline ends. The CDR3 spans 13 residues. This CDR3 is CASSPGAKYEQYF. DNA of the CDR3: TGCGCCAGCAGCCCAGGGGCCAAGTACGAGCAGTACTTC.

This chain links TRBV5-1 with TRBJ2-1; D is possibly TRBD1 or TRBD2 (7 bases each). CDR1 is SGHRS and CDR2 is YFSETQ in the germline V gene. This CDR3 has 15 amino acids. Trimming removed 3 bases from V and 5 bases from J, with 15 bases in between. CDR3: CASSWPGRGHNEQFF. CDR3 bases: TGCGCCAGCAGCTGGCCTGGGAGGGGGCACAATGAGCAGTTCTTC.

DNA for the CDR3: TGTGCCATCAGTGAGTCAACCGCGAGGAACCAAGAGACCCAGTACTTC. Protein sequence: CAISESTARNQETQYF. This chain links TRBV10-3 with TRBJ2-5; D unclear. V lost 0 bases, J lost 0 bases, and 11 bases lay in between. The CDR3 spans 16 residues. Germline-derived CDR1 and CDR2 are ENHRY and SYGVKD.